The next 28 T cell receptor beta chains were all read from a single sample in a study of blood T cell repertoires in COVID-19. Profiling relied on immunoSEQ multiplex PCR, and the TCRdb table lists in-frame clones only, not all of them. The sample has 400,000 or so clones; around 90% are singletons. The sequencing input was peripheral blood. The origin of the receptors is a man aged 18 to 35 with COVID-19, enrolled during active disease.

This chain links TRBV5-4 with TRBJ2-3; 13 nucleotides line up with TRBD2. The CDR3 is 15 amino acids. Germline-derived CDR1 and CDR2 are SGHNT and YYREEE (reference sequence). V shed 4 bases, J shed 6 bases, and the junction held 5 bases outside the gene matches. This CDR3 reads CASSPGTSGMDTQYF. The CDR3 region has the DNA TGTGCCAGCAGCCCCGGGACTAGCGGGATGGATACGCAGTATTTT.

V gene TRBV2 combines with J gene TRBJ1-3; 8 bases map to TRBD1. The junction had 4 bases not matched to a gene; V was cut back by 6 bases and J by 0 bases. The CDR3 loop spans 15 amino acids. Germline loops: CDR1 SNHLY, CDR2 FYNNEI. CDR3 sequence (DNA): TGTGCCAGCAGGGGACAGGCTTCCTCTGGAAACACCATATATTTT. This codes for CASRGQASSGNTIYF.

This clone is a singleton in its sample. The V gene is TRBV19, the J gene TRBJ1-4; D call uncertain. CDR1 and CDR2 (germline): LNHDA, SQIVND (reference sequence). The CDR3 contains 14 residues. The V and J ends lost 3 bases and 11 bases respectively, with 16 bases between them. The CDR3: CASSIEAGVIKLFF. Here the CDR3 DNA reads TGTGCCAGTAGTATCGAAGCCGGTGTCATTAAACTGTTTTTT.

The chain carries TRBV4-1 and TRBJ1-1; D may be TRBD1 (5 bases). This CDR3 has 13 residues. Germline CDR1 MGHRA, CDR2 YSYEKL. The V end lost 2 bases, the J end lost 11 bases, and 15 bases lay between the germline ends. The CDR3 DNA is TGCGCCAGCAGCCAATCGACAGAGACGGGCGCTTTCTTT. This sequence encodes CASSQSTETGAFF.

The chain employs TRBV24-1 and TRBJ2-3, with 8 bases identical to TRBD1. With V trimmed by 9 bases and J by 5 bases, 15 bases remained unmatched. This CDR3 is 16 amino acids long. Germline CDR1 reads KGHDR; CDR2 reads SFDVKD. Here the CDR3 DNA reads TGTGCCACCGGGAAAGTGGGTCAGGGGGCGGGAGATACGCAGTATTTT. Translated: CATGKVGQGAGDTQYF.

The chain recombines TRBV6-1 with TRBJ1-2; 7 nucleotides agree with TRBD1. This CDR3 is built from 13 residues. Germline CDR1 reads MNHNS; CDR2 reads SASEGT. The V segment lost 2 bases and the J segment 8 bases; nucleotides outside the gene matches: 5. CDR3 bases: TGTGCCAGCAGTGAAAGTGTAGGGGGCGGCTACACCTTC. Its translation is CASSESVGGGYTF.

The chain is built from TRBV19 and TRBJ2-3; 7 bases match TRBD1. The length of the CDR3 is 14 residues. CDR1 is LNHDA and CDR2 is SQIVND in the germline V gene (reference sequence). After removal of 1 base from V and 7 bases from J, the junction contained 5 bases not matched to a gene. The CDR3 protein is CASSIGGGENTQYF. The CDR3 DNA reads TGTGCCAGTAGTATAGGAGGGGGCGAGAATACGCAGTATTTT. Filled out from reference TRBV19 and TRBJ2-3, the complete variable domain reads DGGITQSPKYLFRKEGQNVTLSCEQNLNHDAMYWYRQDPGQGLRLIYYSQIVNDFQKGDIAEGYSVSREKKESFPLTVTSAQKNPTAFYLCASSIGGGENTQYFGPGTRLTVL.

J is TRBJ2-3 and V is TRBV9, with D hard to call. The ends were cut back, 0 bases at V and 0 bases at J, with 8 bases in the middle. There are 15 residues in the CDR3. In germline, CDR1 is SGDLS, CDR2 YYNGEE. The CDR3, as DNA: TGTGCCAGCAGCGTAGGAAGCGTCAGCACAGATACGCAGTATTTT. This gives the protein CASSVGSVSTDTQYF.

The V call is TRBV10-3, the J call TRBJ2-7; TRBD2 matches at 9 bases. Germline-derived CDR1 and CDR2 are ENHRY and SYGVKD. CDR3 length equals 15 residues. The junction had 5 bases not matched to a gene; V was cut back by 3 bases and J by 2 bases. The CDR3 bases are TGTGCCATCAGTGATAGCGGGAGTGTAACCTACGAGCAGTACTTC. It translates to CAISDSGSVTYEQYF.

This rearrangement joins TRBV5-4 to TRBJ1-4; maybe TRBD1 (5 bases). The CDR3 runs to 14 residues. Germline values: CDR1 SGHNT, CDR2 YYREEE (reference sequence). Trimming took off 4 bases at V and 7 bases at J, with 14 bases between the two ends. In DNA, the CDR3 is TGTGCCAGCAGCACTAAAACAGGCGGTGAAAAACTGTTTTTT. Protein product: CASSTKTGGEKLFF.

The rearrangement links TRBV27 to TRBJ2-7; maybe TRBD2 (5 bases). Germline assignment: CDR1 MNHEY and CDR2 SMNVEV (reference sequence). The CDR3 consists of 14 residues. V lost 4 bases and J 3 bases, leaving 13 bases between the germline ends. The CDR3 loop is CASSYLGSGYEQYF. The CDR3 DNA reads TGTGCCAGCAGTTACCTTGGGAGTGGCTACGAGCAGTACTTC.

CDR3 in amino acids: CASSRAGGLSEQYF. The CDR3 DNA reads TGTGCCAGCAGCCGCGCCGGGGGGCTGAGCGAGCAGTACTTC. The chain links TRBV7-9 to TRBJ2-7; TRBD2 might be the D (7 bases). The germline V gene has CDR1 SEHNR and CDR2 FQNEAQ (reference sequence). V lost 5 bases, J lost 6 bases, and 17 bases lay in between. The CDR3 sequence is 14 residues long. The full variable domain, rest sourced from reference TRBV7-9 and TRBJ2-7, is DTGVSQNPRHKITKRGQNVTFRCDPISEHNRLYWYRQTLGQGPEFLTYFQNEAQLEKSRLLSDRFSAERPKGSFSTLEIQRTEQGDSAMYLCASSRAGGLSEQYFGPGTRLTVT.

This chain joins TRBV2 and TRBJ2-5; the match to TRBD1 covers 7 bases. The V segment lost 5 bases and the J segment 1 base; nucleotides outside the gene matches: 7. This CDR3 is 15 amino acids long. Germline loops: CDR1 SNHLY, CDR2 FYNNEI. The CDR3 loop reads CASSNLGQFQETQYF. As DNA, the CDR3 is TGTGCCAGCAGTAACCTGGGACAGTTCCAAGAGACCCAGTACTTC.

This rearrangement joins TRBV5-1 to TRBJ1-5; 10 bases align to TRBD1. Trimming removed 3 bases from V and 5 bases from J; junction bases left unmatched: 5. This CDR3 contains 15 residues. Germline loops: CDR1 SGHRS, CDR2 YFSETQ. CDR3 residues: CASSYGGTGDQPQHF. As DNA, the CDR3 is TGCGCCAGCAGCTATGGTGGGACAGGGGATCAGCCCCAGCATTTT.

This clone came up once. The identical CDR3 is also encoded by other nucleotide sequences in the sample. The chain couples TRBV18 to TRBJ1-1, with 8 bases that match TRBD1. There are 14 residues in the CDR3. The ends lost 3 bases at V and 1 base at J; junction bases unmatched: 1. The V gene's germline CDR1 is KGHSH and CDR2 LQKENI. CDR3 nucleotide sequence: TGTGCCAGCTCACCGGGGACAGGGAACACTGAAGCTTTCTTT. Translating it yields CASSPGTGNTEAFF.

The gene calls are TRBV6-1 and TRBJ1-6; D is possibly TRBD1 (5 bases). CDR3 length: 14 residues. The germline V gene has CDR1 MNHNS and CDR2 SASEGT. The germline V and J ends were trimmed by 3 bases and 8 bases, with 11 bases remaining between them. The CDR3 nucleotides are TGTGCCAGCAGTGAGGTCGGGGGAGATTCACCCCTCCACTTT. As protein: CASSEVGGDSPLHF.

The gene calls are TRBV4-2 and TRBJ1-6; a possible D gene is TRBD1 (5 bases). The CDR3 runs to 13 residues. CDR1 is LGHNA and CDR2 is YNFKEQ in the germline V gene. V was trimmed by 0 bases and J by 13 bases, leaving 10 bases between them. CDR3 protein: CASSQDRGGPLHF. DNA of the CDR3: TGTGCCAGCAGCCAAGATCGGGGGGGGCCCCTCCACTTT.

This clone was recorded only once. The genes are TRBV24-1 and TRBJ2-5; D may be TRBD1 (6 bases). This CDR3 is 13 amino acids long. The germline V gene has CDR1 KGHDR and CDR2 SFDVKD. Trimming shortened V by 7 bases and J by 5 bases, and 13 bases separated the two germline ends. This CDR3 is CATRDRLSETQYF. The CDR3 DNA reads TGTGCCACCAGGGACAGACTGTCGGAGACCCAGTACTTC.

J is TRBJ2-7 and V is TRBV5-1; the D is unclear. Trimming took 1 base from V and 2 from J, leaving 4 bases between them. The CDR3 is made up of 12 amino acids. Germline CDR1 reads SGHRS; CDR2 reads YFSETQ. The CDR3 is CASSLPAYEQYF. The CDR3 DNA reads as TGCGCCAGCAGCTTGCCCGCCTACGAGCAGTACTTC.

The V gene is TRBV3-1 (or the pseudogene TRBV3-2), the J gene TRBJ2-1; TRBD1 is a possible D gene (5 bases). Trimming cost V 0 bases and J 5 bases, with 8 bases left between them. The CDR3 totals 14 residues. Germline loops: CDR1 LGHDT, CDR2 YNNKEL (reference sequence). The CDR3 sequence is CASSQESRDNEQFF. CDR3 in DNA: TGTGCCAGCAGCCAAGAATCCAGGGACAATGAGCAGTTCTTC.

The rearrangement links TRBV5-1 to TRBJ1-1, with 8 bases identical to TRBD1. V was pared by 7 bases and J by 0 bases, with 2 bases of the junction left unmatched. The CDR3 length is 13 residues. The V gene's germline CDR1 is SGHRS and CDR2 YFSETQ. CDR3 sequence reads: CASGTGMNTEAFF. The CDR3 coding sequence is TGCGCCAGCGGGACAGGAATGAACACTGAAGCTTTCTTT.

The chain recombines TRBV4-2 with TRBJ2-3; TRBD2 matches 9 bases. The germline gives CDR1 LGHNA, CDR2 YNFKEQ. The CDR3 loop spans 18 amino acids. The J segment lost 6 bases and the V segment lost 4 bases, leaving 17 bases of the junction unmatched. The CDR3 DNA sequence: TGTGCCAGCAGCCCCAAAATTATAGCGGGGGCCCACGGGGATACGCAGTATTTT. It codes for CASSPKIIAGAHGDTQYF.

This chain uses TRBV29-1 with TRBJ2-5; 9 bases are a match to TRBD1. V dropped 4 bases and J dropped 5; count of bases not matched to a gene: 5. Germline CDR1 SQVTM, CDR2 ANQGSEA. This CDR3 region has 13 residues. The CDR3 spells CSVAGQGLETQYF. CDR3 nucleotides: TGCAGCGTTGCGGGACAGGGATTGGAGACCCAGTACTTC.

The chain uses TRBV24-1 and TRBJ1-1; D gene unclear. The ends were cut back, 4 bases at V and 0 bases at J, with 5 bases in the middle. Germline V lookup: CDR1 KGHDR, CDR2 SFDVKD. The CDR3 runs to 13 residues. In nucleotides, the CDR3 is TGTGCCACCAGTGAATCCTTGAACACTGAAGCTTTCTTT. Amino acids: CATSESLNTEAFF.

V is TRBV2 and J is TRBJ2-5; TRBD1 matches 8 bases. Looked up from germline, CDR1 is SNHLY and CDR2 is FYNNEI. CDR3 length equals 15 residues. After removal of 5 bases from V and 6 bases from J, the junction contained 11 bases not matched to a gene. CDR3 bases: TGTGCCAGCAGTCGCGGACAGGGTTATGTAAAGACCCAGTACTTC. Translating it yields CASSRGQGYVKTQYF.

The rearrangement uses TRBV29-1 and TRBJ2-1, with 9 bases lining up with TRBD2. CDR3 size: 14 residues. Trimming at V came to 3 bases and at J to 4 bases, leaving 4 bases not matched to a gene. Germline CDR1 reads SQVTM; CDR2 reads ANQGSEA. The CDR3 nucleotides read TGCAGCGTTGATGTGACTAGCGGATACAATGAGCAGTTCTTC. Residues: CSVDVTSGYNEQFF.

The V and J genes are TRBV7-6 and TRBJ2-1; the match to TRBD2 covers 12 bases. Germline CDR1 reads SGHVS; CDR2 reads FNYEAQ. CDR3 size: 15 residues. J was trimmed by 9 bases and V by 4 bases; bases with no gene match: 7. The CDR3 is CASSSRLAGAFEQFF. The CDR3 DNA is TGTGCCAGCAGCTCAAGACTAGCGGGGGCATTTGAGCAGTTCTTC.

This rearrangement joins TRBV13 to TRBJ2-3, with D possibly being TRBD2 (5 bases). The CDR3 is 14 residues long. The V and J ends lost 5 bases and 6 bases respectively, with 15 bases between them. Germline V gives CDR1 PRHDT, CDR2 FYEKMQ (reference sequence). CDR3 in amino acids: CASSVWTPRDTQYF. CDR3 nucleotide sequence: TGTGCCAGCAGCGTTTGGACTCCCCGGGATACGCAGTATTTT.